This TCR beta chain came from a study of cytomegalovirus exposure and HLA in healthy donors. With 60 Vbeta and 13 Jbeta primers, the PCR was carried out. The method was immunoSEQ multiplex PCR; TCRdb's version includes in-frame clones alone and lacks a portion of them. The sample lists about 140,000 clones, around 73% occurring once. The germline V gene has CDR1 SGHRS and CDR2 YFSETQ. This CDR3 spans 16 amino acids. The chain is built from TRBV5-1 and TRBJ2-5; perhaps TRBD1 as D (5 bases). The DNA end favors TRBJ2-7, so the J call may be wrong. The sample comprised PBMCs. The sequence derives from a middle-aged woman in good health and CMV-seronegative. CDR3 coding DNA: TGCGCCAGCAGCTTGGTAGGGGCCCCAAGCTCCTACGAGCAGTACTTC. Residues: CASSLVGAPSSYEQYF.